A selection of T cell receptor beta chains follows, all from one sample in a study of tumor and adjacent non-tumor tissue in lung cancer. TCRdb itself ran the multiplex PCR reads through MiXCR, one entry per CDR3 protein. The repertoire holds over 100,000 distinct CDR3 sequences, 62% seen once, with around a fifth in the top ten. Specimen: distant non-tumor lung tissue. These receptors all stem from a man aged 60 to 75 with non-small cell lung cancer. CDR3s include the opening cysteine and the closing phenylalanine or tryptophan. Fields, in order: V gene, J gene, clone size, CDR3 protein. The size of a clone is reported for some rows only, either as once, few or many, or as a class for expanded clones.

TRBV4-1	TRBJ2-4	many	CASSQVGQGAGTAKNIQYF
TRBV29-1	TRBJ1-1	NA	CSVTGRGALTEAFF
TRBV6-1	TRBJ1-2	NA	CVSSMTEGDYGYTF
TRBV7-9	TRBJ2-1	NA	CASSFPRTENNEQFF
TRBV5-4	TRBJ2-2	NA	CASSLEAEANAGELFF
TRBV4-3	TRBJ2-7	many	CASSPRGSGSEQYF
TRBV29-1	TRBJ2-1	NA	CSAQTVPGLTGSYNKQFF
TRBV29-1	TRBJ1-5	NA	CSMRQDRSQPQHF
TRBV28	TRBJ1-5	many	CASTVQENQPQHF
TRBV20-1	TRBJ2-7	NA	CSALRQDYYEQYF
TRBV11-2	TRBJ2-1	NA	CASSPGTSPYNEQFF
TRBV10-3	TRBJ1-5	NA	CAIGESGTSNQPQHF
TRBV6-5	TRBJ2-3	NA	CASSYQGGSNTDAQYF
TRBV20-1	TRBJ2-1	NA	CSARMVAGVVDYNEQLF
TRBV6-1	TRBJ2-1	many	CASMLYNEQFF
TRBV6-2/TRBV6-3	TRBJ1-5	NA	CASSSDSPYQPQHF
TRBV11-2	TRBJ2-7	NA	CASTWTSGRIEQHF
TRBV11-2	TRBJ2-7	many	CASSLLHTYEQYF
TRBV6-5	TRBJ2-3	many	CASSYGTSDTDTQYF
TRBV29-1	TRBJ2-5	NA	CSVVGETQYF
TRBV29-1	TRBJ2-3	many	CSHRVGTDTQYF
TRBV28	TRBJ2-7	NA	CATVHQPPQGVEQYF
TRBV5-5	TRBJ2-1	many	CASSLTWQGRTDEQFF
TRBV5-1	TRBJ1-1	NA	CASSLAGRVGTEAFF
TRBV6-5	TRBJ2-1	NA	CASSSSLSGTGGSDEQFF
TRBV6-6	TRBJ1-2	once	CASSSALPERFLYGYTF
TRBV6-5	TRBJ1-1	NA	CAFQFGERTEAFF
TRBV11-2	TRBJ2-1	NA	CASSLVVSSGGGNEQFF
TRBV5-1	TRBJ2-3	many	CASSLERPRADTQYF
TRBV5-5	TRBJ1-2	NA	CASDLEAGSYGYTF
TRBV12-3/TRBV12-4	TRBJ1-2	many	CASSFGGYGYTF
TRBV4-3	TRBJ2-4	NA	CAISQDTNIQYF
TRBV12-3/TRBV12-4	TRBJ2-2	many	CASSWGWTGELFF
TRBV6-1	TRBJ1-2	few	CASSEAGQGAYDYTF
TRBV6-1	TRBJ1-3	few	CTSSDGPAYSGNTIYF
TRBV6-5	TRBJ2-5	NA	CVSTLRWGGRQETQYF
TRBV7-8	TRBJ1-1	NA	CASSLIQAPNTEAFF
TRBV5-6	TRBJ2-7	few	CASSFYLEGGNSYEQYF
TRBV6-5	TRBJ2-7	NA	CASRPGHTNEQYF
TRBV6-1	TRBJ1-2	NA	CANKEADSPNYGYTF
TRBV12-3/TRBV12-4	TRBJ1-4	many	CASSITGRNEKLFF
TRBV7-9	TRBJ1-1	few	CASRKGSIETFF
TRBV10-2	TRBJ2-7	NA	CTSSRLKGNYEQYF
TRBV20-1	TRBJ1-2	NA	CSAWTERYGYTF
TRBV30	TRBJ1-5	NA	CAWAPEPNQPQHF
TRBV11-1	TRBJ2-5	NA	CTSSSDMYQEAQYF
TRBV6-1	TRBJ2-7	NA	CASNQGLDYEHHF
TRBV6-5	TRBJ2-1	few	CASSPSLLSNEQFF